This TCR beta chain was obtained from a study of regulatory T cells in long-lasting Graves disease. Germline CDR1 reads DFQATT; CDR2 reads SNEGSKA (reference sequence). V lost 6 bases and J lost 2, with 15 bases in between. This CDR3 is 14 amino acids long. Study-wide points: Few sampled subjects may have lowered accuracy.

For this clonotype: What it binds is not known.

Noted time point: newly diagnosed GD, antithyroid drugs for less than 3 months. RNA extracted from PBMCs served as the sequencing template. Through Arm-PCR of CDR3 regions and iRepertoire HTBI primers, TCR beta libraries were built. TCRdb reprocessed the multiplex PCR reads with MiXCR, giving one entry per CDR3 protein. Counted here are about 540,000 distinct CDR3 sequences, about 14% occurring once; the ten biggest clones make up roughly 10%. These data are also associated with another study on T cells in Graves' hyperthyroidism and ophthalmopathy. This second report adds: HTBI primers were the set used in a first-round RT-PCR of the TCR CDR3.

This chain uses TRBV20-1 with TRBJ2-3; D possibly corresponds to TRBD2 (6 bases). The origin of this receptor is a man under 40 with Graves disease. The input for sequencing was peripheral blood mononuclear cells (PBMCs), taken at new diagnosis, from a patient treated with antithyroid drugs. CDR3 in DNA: TGCAGTGCAACGGAGGGGACCAACACAGATACGCAGTATTTT. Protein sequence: CSATEGTNTDTQYF.